The present TCR beta chain was sequenced within a study of T cells after yellow fever vaccination. About the research overall: SMART-Seq v4 Ultra Low Input prepared the low-cell-number fractions. Study results and limitations: On re-exposure, the response was weaker but peaked faster, at day 5 versus 15. The booster response re-showed most primary clones: approximately 95% CD4, more than 70% CD8. Some clonotypes were seen in both the CD4 and the CD8 compartments. These made up a small share and likely arose from convergent recombination.

For this clonotype: The antigen is unknown.

Via MiXCR, TCRdb re-called the 5' RACE reads, giving one row per CDR3 protein. The sample lists 350,000 or so distinct CDR3 sequences; around 8.1% were seen once. CDR1 SGHRS and CDR2 YFSETQ come from the germline V gene. The germline V and J ends were trimmed by 0 bases and 10 bases, with 16 bases remaining between them. The length of the CDR3 is 14 residues. The sequence was obtained from a man between 18 and 35 years old who received the YFV17D yellow fever vaccine. The sample was PBMCs, taken 35 to 50 days after the first yellow fever vaccination. The gene calls are TRBV5-1 and TRBJ2-5; the D gene is possibly TRBD2 (6 bases). The DNA of the CDR3 is TGCGCCAGCAGCTTGGATGGGGCGGGGCTGGACCAGTACTTC. Amino acids: CASSLDGAGLDQYF.